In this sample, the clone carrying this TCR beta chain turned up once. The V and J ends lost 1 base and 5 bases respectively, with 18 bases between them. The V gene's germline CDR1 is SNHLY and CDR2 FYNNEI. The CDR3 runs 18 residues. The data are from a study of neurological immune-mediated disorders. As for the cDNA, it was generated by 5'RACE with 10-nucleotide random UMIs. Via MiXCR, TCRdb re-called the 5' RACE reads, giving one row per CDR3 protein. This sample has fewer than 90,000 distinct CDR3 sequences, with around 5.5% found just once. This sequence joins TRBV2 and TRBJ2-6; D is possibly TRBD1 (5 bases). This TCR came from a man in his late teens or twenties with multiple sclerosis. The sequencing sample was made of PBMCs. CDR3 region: CASSEGGSPVTWANVLTF. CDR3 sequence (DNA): TGTGCCAGCAGTGAAGGGGGCAGTCCTGTCACTTGGGCCAACGTCCTGACTTTC. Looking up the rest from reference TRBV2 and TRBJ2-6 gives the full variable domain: EPEVTQTPSHQVTQMGQEVILRCVPISNHLYFYWYRQILGQKVEFLVSFYNNEISEKSEIFDDQFSVERPDGSNFTLKIRSTKLEDSAMYFCASSEGGSPVTWANVLTFGAGSRLTVL.